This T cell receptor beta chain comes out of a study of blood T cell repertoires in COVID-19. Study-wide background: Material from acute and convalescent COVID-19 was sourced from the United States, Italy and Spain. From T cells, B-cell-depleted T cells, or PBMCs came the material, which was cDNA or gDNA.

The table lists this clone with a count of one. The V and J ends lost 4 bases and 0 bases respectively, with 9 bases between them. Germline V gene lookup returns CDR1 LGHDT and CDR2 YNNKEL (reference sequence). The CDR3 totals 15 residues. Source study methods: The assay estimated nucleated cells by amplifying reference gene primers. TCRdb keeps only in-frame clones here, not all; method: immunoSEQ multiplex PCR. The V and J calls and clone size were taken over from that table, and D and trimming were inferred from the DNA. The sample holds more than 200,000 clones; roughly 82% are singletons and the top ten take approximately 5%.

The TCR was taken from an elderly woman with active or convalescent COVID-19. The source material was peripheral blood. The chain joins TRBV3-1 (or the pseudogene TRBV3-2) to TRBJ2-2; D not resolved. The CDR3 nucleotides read TGTGCCAGCAGCCGCGAATACGCGAACACCGGGGAGCTGTTTTTT. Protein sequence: CASSREYANTGELFF.